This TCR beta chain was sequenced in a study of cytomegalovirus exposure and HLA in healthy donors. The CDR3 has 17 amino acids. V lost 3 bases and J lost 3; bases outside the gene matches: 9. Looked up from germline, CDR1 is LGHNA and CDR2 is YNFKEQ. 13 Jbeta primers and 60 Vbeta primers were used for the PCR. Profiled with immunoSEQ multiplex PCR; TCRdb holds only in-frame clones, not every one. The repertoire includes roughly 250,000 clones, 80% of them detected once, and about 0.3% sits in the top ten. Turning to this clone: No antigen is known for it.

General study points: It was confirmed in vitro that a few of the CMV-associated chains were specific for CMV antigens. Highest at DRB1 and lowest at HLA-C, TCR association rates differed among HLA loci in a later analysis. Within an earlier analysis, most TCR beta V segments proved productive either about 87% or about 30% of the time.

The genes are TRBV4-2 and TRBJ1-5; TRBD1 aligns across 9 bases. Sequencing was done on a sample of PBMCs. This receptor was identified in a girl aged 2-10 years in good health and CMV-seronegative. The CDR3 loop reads CASSHLLGDRANQPQHF. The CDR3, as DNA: TGTGCCAGCAGCCACCTGTTGGGGGACAGGGCCAATCAGCCCCAGCATTTT.